Below are 24 T cell receptor beta chains sequenced from a single sample in a study of CD8 T cells in Susac syndrome. An input of roughly 0.5 to 1 ug of RNA was subjected to reverse transcription using random hexamers. TCRdb reanalysed the immunoSEQ multiplex PCR reads using MiXCR and keeps one entry per CDR3 protein. The sample contains more than 150,000 distinct CDR3 sequences, 85% to 95% of which appear only once. The sample comprised CD8+ T cells from PBMCs. Receptors were obtained from a human donor with Susac syndrome.

This clonotype has a single count. The J gene is TRBJ1-2, the V gene TRBV27; D is undetermined. Germline CDR1 reads MNHEY; CDR2 reads SMNVEV (reference sequence). Trimming took off 2 bases at V and 1 base at J, with 14 bases between the two ends. The CDR3 has 16 residues. CDR3: CASSLRGPTFNYGYTF. The CDR3 DNA sequence: TGTGCCAGCAGTTTAAGAGGGCCAACCTTTAACTATGGCTACACCTTC.

The rearrangement links TRBV18 to TRBJ1-4, with a weak D call TRBD1 (5 bases). CDR3 length: 15 amino acids. From germline, CDR1 is KGHSH and CDR2 LQKENI. Trimming took off 4 bases at V and 4 bases at J, with 13 bases between the two ends. In DNA form, the CDR3 reads TGTGCCAGCTCACACCGGGACTCCAATAATGAAAAACTGTTTTTT. It codes for CASSHRDSNNEKLFF.

V and J are TRBV5-6 and TRBJ1-5; D not certain. Trimming took 6 bases from V and 2 from J, leaving 6 bases between them. CDR1 is SGHDT, CDR2 YYEEEE, per germline. There are 12 residues in the CDR3. CDR3 sequence (DNA): TGTGCCAGCACACTGGGCAATCAGCCCCAGCATTTT. This sequence encodes CASTLGNQPQHF.

V usage is TRBV29-1 and J usage is TRBJ2-3; D is possibly TRBD1 (6 bases). Germline loops: CDR1 SQVTM, CDR2 ANQGSEA. V was shortened by 7 bases and J by 5 bases, with 10 bases between the two germline ends. This CDR3 region has 11 residues. The CDR3 here is CSAYRVDTQYF. DNA of the CDR3: TGCAGCGCCTACAGGGTAGATACGCAGTATTTT.

This clonotype was counted once. V gene TRBV7-9 combines with J gene TRBJ2-1; D call uncertain. The V end lost 5 bases, the J end lost 7 bases, and 6 bases lay between the germline ends. In germline, CDR1 is SEHNR, CDR2 FQNEAQ (reference sequence). This CDR3 spans 11 amino acids. The chain's CDR3 is CASSPKNEQFF. CDR3 DNA: TGTGCCAGCAGCCCAAAAAATGAGCAGTTCTTC. The entire variable domain, with the rest obtained from reference TRBV7-9 and TRBJ2-1, is as follows: DTGVSQNPRHKITKRGQNVTFRCDPISEHNRLYWYRQTLGQGPEFLTYFQNEAQLEKSRLLSDRFSAERPKGSFSTLEIQRTEQGDSAMYLCASSPKNEQFFGPGTRLTVL.

This clonotype came up once. The chain links TRBV20-1 to TRBJ1-1; D is possibly TRBD1 (5 bases). The ends were cut back, 5 bases at V and 3 bases at J, with 10 bases in the middle. The CDR3 extends over 12 amino acids. The germline V gene has CDR1 DFQATT and CDR2 SNEGSKA (reference sequence). CDR3 in amino acids: CSAPRGYTEAFF. CDR3 nucleotide sequence: TGCAGTGCTCCGAGGGGATACACTGAAGCTTTCTTT.

The chain carries TRBV7-3 and TRBJ2-7, with D unclear. V dropped 5 bases and J dropped 5 bases, with 19 bases sitting between them. CDR1 and CDR2 (germline): SGHTA, FQGTGA. The CDR3 contains 15 residues. Written as DNA, the CDR3 is TGTGCCAGCAGCGCGAATGGGGTCCTTTCGGACGAGCAGTACTTC. Translation gives CASSANGVLSDEQYF.

The rearrangement uses TRBV13 and TRBJ1-2; 7 bases fit TRBD1. Germline V gives CDR1 PRHDT, CDR2 FYEKMQ (reference sequence). The V gene end was trimmed by 6 bases and the J gene end by 6 bases; junction bases not matched to a gene: 16. The CDR3 extends over 16 amino acids. CDR3 sequence (DNA): TGTGCCAGCAGGGGACGACAGGGTGAGGTAGTGGATGGCTACACCTTC. The encoded protein is CASRGRQGEVVDGYTF.

J is TRBJ2-2 and V is TRBV28; D might be TRBD2 (5 bases). V gave up 1 base and J gave up 7 bases, with 13 bases separating them. This CDR3 contains 15 residues. CDR1 and CDR2 from the germline V gene are MDHEN and SYDVKM. As DNA, the CDR3 is TGTGCCAGCAGTTTATATGTGGAGGAGAACGGGGAGCTGTTTTTT. Amino acids: CASSLYVEENGELFF.

The J gene is TRBJ2-1, the V gene TRBV20-1; TRBD2 matches 8 bases. The CDR3 extends over 18 amino acids. J was trimmed by 0 bases and V by 2 bases; bases with no gene match: 12. CDR1 DFQATT and CDR2 SNEGSKA come from the germline V gene (reference sequence). The CDR3 nucleotides read TGCAGTGCTAGATTAGAGACGGGGGGGTTCTACTCCTACAATGAGCAGTTCTTC. Residues: CSARLETGGFYSYNEQFF.

V is TRBV18 and J is TRBJ2-3; 8 bases align to TRBD2. The germline V gene encodes CDR1 KGHSH and CDR2 LQKENI. The V segment lost 2 bases and the J segment 4 bases; nucleotides outside the gene matches: 8. The CDR3 is made up of 16 amino acids. CDR3 coding DNA: TGTGCCAGCTCACCAGAGCCGGGAGGGCCGCCAGATACGCAGTATTTT. Amino acids: CASSPEPGGPPDTQYF.

This clonotype has only one observation. CDR3 coding DNA: TGTGCCAGCAGGCAGACAGCCACAAACACTGAAGCTTTCTTT. The encoded protein is CASRQTATNTEAFF. The V gene is TRBV6-5, the J gene TRBJ1-1; maybe TRBD1 (5 bases). The germline V and J ends were trimmed by 6 bases and 2 bases, with 13 bases remaining between them. This CDR3 comprises 14 residues. Germline-derived CDR1 and CDR2 are MNHEY and SVGAGI.

This clonotype was found once. V and J are TRBV6-5 and TRBJ2-7, with D uncertain. Germline V gene sequence: CDR1 MNHEY, CDR2 SVGAGI. The V gene lost 5 bases and the J gene lost 6 bases, with 14 bases spanning the gap. The CDR3 length is 13 residues. The CDR3 is CASSPLMGSEQYF. CDR3 DNA: TGTGCCAGCAGTCCCCTAATGGGAAGCGAGCAGTACTTC.

This chain links TRBV3-1 with TRBJ2-5; perhaps D is TRBD1 or TRBD2 (6 bases each). Germline CDR1 reads LGHDT; CDR2 reads YNNKEL (reference sequence). The CDR3 runs 15 residues. V lost 0 bases, J lost 4 bases, and 12 bases lay in between. The DNA for the CDR3 is TGTGCCAGCAGCCAAGATAGGGGGGTAGGAGAGACCCAGTACTTC. Protein sequence: CASSQDRGVGETQYF.

In nucleotides, the CDR3 is TGTGCCAGCAGTCCGCCCGGCGGGGCCAACGTCCTGACTTTC. The encoded protein is CASSPPGGANVLTF. This rearrangement joins TRBV7-9 to TRBJ2-6; no reliable D call. The V end was cut by 6 bases, the J end by 4 bases, with 10 bases between. In germline, CDR1 is SEHNR, CDR2 FQNEAQ (reference sequence). The CDR3 runs to 14 residues.

The V gene is TRBV7-9, the J gene TRBJ1-2; 7 bases are a match to TRBD1. The CDR3 sequence is 13 residues long. Germline V gene data show CDR1 as SEHNR and CDR2 as FQNEAQ (reference sequence). The V gene end was trimmed by 4 bases and the J gene end by 8 bases; junction bases not matched to a gene: 7. CDR3 residues: CASSSYGQEGYTF. The CDR3 coding sequence is TGTGCCAGCAGCTCCTACGGACAGGAAGGCTACACCTTC.

Written as DNA, the CDR3 is TGCGCCAGCAGCGGTACCGGGACAGGGTTGGACGAGCAGTACTTC. Encoded protein: CASSGTGTGLDEQYF. The J gene is TRBJ2-7, the V gene TRBV4-1; 9 bases agree with TRBD1. There are 15 residues in the CDR3. The junction had 10 bases not matched to a gene; V was cut back by 5 bases and J by 5 bases. Germline loops: CDR1 MGHRA, CDR2 YSYEKL.

This chain links TRBV27 with TRBJ2-1; the D gene is possibly TRBD2 (6 bases). CDR1 is MNHEY and CDR2 is SMNVEV in the germline V gene (reference sequence). The length of the CDR3 is 19 residues. V lost 5 bases to trimming and J lost 7 bases, with 30 bases between them. The CDR3 region is CASSPSRDSHGSTGNEQFF. As DNA, the CDR3 is TGTGCCAGCAGTCCAAGTAGGGACTCCCATGGGAGTACGGGAAATGAGCAGTTCTTC.

The chain is built from TRBV14 and TRBJ1-4, with unresolved D. The V end was cut by 4 bases, the J end by 8 bases, with 11 bases between. This CDR3 is 13 amino acids long. The germline CDR1 and CDR2 sequences are SGHDN and FVKESK. The CDR3 DNA reads TGTGCCAGCAGCCTCGACGTGGGAGAAAAACTGTTTTTT. It is translated as CASSLDVGEKLFF.

The chain has TRBV7-8 and TRBJ2-7, with 8 positions matching TRBD1. The V segment lost 5 bases and the J segment 2 bases; nucleotides outside the gene matches: 11. The CDR3 consists of 16 residues. Germline CDR1 reads SGHVS; CDR2 reads FQNEAQ. This chain's CDR3 is CASSRNGTGLTYEQYF. CDR3 nucleotide sequence: TGTGCCAGCAGCCGGAACGGGACAGGCCTTACCTACGAGCAGTACTTC.

This chain uses TRBV27 with TRBJ2-1, with D tentatively TRBD2 (6 bases). Germline assignment: CDR1 MNHEY and CDR2 SMNVEV (reference sequence). V dropped 5 bases and J dropped 6 bases, with 14 bases sitting between them. The CDR3 covers 14 residues. This CDR3 reads CASSERAGSNEQFF. CDR3 DNA: TGTGCCAGCAGTGAGCGGGCGGGTAGCAATGAGCAGTTCTTC.

This clonotype was recorded only once. V is TRBV6-1 and J is TRBJ2-7; D gene uncertain. Germline lookup yields CDR1 MNHNS and CDR2 SASEGT. CDR3 length: 12 amino acids. Trimming took 4 bases from V and 5 from J, leaving 9 bases between them. CDR3 region: CASSVSWDEQYF. CDR3 coding DNA: TGTGCCAGCAGTGTTTCGTGGGACGAGCAGTACTTC.

J is TRBJ2-3 and V is TRBV6-4, with 8 bases lining up with TRBD1. V lost 5 bases to trimming and J lost 4 bases; unmatched junction nucleotides: 8. The CDR3 is made up of 15 amino acids. The germline CDR1 and CDR2 sequences are MRHNA and SNTAGT. This chain's CDR3 is CASSTTGTGPDTQYF. The CDR3 DNA follows: TGTGCCAGCAGTACAACCGGGACAGGCCCAGATACGCAGTATTTT.

The chain uses TRBV27 and TRBJ2-1; 9 nucleotides match TRBD2. Germline assignment: CDR1 MNHEY and CDR2 SMNVEV (reference sequence). Trimming removed 1 base from V and 5 bases from J; junction bases left unmatched: 18. CDR3 size: 20 residues. The CDR3 DNA follows: TGTGCCAGCAGTTTATTCTCCCCCCCGGGGCGGGGGGGATCTCACAATGAGCAGTTCTTC. Its translation: CASSLFSPPGRGGSHNEQFF.